The clone carrying this TCR beta chain was counted once. Its specificity is not known. This entry belongs to a study of T cells in Graves' hyperthyroidism and ophthalmopathy. Study-wide background: It was at initial diagnosis, before any treatment, that peripheral blood was collected. Study conclusions and caveats: Progression to ophthalmopathy was predicted a median of approximately seven months early. Most thyroid clonotypes expanded above 0.001 were also detected in blood.

Amplified TCR beta CDR3 regions derived from RNA transcripts. HTBI primers were used for first-round RT-PCR of the TCR CDR3. TCRdb redid the calling of the multiplex PCR reads with MiXCR, one entry per CDR3 protein. The data hold 500,000 or so distinct CDR3 sequences, with roughly a sixth observed a single time. The clonotype was recovered from a woman between 18 and 29 years old with Graves' ophthalmopathy. Sequencing used blood.

The CDR3 bases are TGCGCCAGCAGCTTAAGAGGGCCGGCGGGGGGCACAGATACGCAGTATTTT. Translating gives CASSLRGPAGGTDTQYF. The genes are TRBV5-1 and TRBJ2-3, with 7 bases that match TRBD2. V trimming: 2 bases; J trimming: 1 base; junction bases outside the gene matches: 10. This CDR3 comprises 17 residues. The V gene's germline CDR1 is SGHRS and CDR2 YFSETQ.